The 26 T cell receptor beta chains below were found in one sample sequenced in a study of early T cells in non-severe SARS-CoV-2 infection. TCRdb processed the 5' RACE reads anew with MiXCR; each CDR3 protein has one entry. The sample records under 70,000 distinct CDR3 sequences, roughly 11% being singletons. The specimen was whole blood. These receptors originate from an adult who was a healthcare worker with PCR-confirmed SARS-CoV-2 infection or an uninfected control (not recorded which).

The chain joins TRBV24-1 to TRBJ2-1, with D unresolved. The germline gives CDR1 KGHDR, CDR2 SFDVKD. This CDR3 has 11 residues. Trimming cost V 3 bases and J 7 bases, with 3 bases left between them. The CDR3 DNA sequence: TGTGCCACCAGTGATAAAAATGAGCAGTTCTTC. Translation gives CATSDKNEQFF.

This clonotype was observed many times. The rearrangement joins TRBV7-2 to TRBJ2-3, with D perhaps matching TRBD1 or TRBD2 (5 bases each). Germline V CDR1 and CDR2: SGHTA, FQGNSA. The CDR3 sequence is 16 residues long. V dropped 4 bases and J dropped 0 bases, with 14 bases sitting between them. The CDR3 nucleotides are TGTGCCAGCAGCTACGGTGGGACCACTAGCACAGATACGCAGTATTTT. It is translated as CASSYGGTTSTDTQYF.

This clonotype was seen ten or more times. The chain employs TRBV3-1 and TRBJ1-5, with D uncertain. Per the germline V gene, CDR1 is LGHDT and CDR2 is YNNKEL (reference sequence). CDR3 length equals 14 residues. Trimming pared 3 bases from V and 2 bases from J, leaving 8 bases between. CDR3 DNA sequence: TGTGCCAGCAGCCAGGGGAGTGGCAATCAGCCCCAGCATTTT. This codes for CASSQGSGNQPQHF.

Only a few counts were recorded for this clonotype. This chain connects TRBV7-6 to TRBJ2-1, with 10 bases that match TRBD2. The J segment lost 8 bases and the V segment lost 1 base, leaving 8 bases of the junction unmatched. The CDR3 extends over 16 amino acids. Germline V gene lookup returns CDR1 SGHVS and CDR2 FNYEAQ. As DNA, the CDR3 is TGTGCCAGCAGCTTAGTGAGCGGGAGGGCGGGACATGAGCAGTTCTTC. Protein product: CASSLVSGRAGHEQFF.

This clonotype appeared many times. This chain uses TRBV20-1 with TRBJ2-3, with 9 bases that match TRBD2. The CDR3 contains 15 residues. Germline CDR1 DFQATT, CDR2 SNEGSKA (reference sequence). V lost 6 bases to trimming and J lost 5 bases; unmatched junction nucleotides: 12. The CDR3 bases are TGCAGTGCCAGCGGGCACGCGGGAGGGGTAGATACGCAGTATTTT. Translating it yields CSASGHAGGVDTQYF.

This clonotype was detected ten times or more. The conserved final phenylalanine or tryptophan is absent from the CDR3, which likely points to a read error. The DNA is left out, because the CDR3 cannot be placed on it with certainty; the CDR3 is given as TCRdb lists it. The chain recombines TRBV7-9 with TRBJ1-1; the table's D call, TRBD1, has no DNA check behind it. The CDR3 length is 9 residues, termini included. Germline lookup yields CDR1 SEHNR and CDR2 FQNEAQ (reference sequence). The CDR3 sequence: CASSFPPAE.

V is TRBV6-1 and J is TRBJ2-2; 7 positions match TRBD1. The CDR3 spans 15 residues. Germline V gene sequence: CDR1 MNHNS, CDR2 SASEGT. V dropped 9 bases and J dropped 3; count of bases not matched to a gene: 10. The CDR3 is CASGKWTGDTGELFF. The CDR3 DNA is TGTGCCAGTGGGAAGTGGACAGGCGACACCGGGGAGCTGTTTTTT.

This clonotype was counted many times. At one boundary the junction diverges from the germline segment, which might be a read error. The chain is built from TRBV29-1 and TRBJ1-2; TRBD1 aligns across 9 bases. CDR1 and CDR2 (germline): SQVTM, ANQGSEA. The CDR3 is 13 residues long. CDR3 in DNA: TGCAGCGTAGAAGGACAGGGGAACTATGGCTACACCTTC. Translation: CSVEGQGNYGYTF.

The rearrangement links TRBV3-1 to TRBJ1-4; tentative D call: TRBD1 (5 bases). Germline CDR1 reads LGHDT; CDR2 reads YNNKEL (reference sequence). The CDR3 totals 13 residues. V was cut by 7 bases and J by 5 bases, with 11 bases left in between. The CDR3 bases are TGTGCCAGCAAGGGACGGGGGAATGAAAAACTGTTTTTT. Translation: CASKGRGNEKLFF.

This clonotype was counted many times. The V call is TRBV10-3, the J call TRBJ1-5, with D possibly TRBD1 on 6 matching bases. Germline CDR1 is ENHRY and CDR2 is SYGVKD. This CDR3 region has 14 residues. V gave up 5 bases and J gave up 7 bases, with 15 bases separating them. Written as DNA, the CDR3 is TGTGCCATCAGTCAACAGGGTTCAGCCCAGCCCCAGCATTTT. It yields the protein CAISQQGSAQPQHF.

This clonotype has ten or more counts. The chain uses TRBV3-1 and TRBJ2-5, with 8 nucleotides matching TRBD2. The CDR3 spans 16 residues. The J segment lost 3 bases and the V segment lost 4 bases, leaving 10 bases of the junction unmatched. Germline CDR1 reads LGHDT; CDR2 reads YNNKEL (reference sequence). DNA for the CDR3: TGTGCCAGCAGCCGGGGGGCAGCGGGAGTGGAAGAGACCCAGTACTTC. As protein: CASSRGAAGVEETQYF.

This clonotype has more than one count but fewer than ten. V and J are TRBV19 and TRBJ2-3; D not resolved. With 6 bases removed from V and 2 bases from J, the gap between germline ends came to 9 bases. Germline CDR1 and CDR2: LNHDA and SQIVND (reference sequence). The CDR3 length is 13 residues. In DNA form, the CDR3 reads TGTGCCAGTAGCGGGCAGCACACAGATACGCAGTATTTT. Amino acids: CASSGQHTDTQYF.

This clonotype was observed at least ten times. The chain couples TRBV18 to TRBJ2-3, with D possibly matching TRBD2 (6 bases). The CDR3 extends over 15 amino acids. V dropped 2 bases and J dropped 0 bases, with 9 bases sitting between them. Germline V lookup: CDR1 KGHSH, CDR2 LQKENI. CDR3 coding DNA: TGTGCCAGCTCACCATCCGGGGGAAGCACAGATACGCAGTATTTT. Amino acids: CASSPSGGSTDTQYF.

This clonotype occurred a few times. The chain uses TRBV20-1 and TRBJ2-5, with TRBD2 matching 14 bases. Losses at the gene ends were 7 bases for V and 4 bases for J; bases not matched to a gene: 5. Germline CDR1 reads DFQATT; CDR2 reads SNEGSKA (reference sequence). CDR3 length: 14 residues. In DNA form, the CDR3 reads TGCAGTGGACTAGCGGGAGGGCCGGGAGAGACCCAGTACTTC. This codes for CSGLAGGPGETQYF.

This clonotype was observed at least ten times. The chain carries TRBV18 and TRBJ2-7; TRBD1 might be the D (6 bases). V shed 5 bases and J shed 2 bases, with 10 bases lying between them. This CDR3 is built from 13 residues. Germline CDR1 reads KGHSH; CDR2 reads LQKENI. CDR3 loop: CASSTDRTYEQYF. CDR3 bases: TGTGCCAGCTCAACTGACAGGACCTACGAGCAGTACTTC.

This clonotype was recorded at least ten times. The rearrangement uses TRBV30 and TRBJ1-3, with D uncertain. Germline lookup yields CDR1 GTSNPN and CDR2 SVGIG (reference sequence). This CDR3 comprises 13 residues. V was pared by 2 bases and J by 2 bases, with 7 bases between. The CDR3 DNA is TGTGCCTGGAGTTCCTACACTGGAAACACCATATATTTT. Protein sequence: CAWSSYTGNTIYF.

This clonotype was detected many times. The V and J genes are TRBV6-6 and TRBJ2-3; D uncertain. Deletions cut 2 bases from V and 4 bases from J, with 7 bases between. This CDR3 contains 13 residues. Germline V gene sequence: CDR1 MNHNY, CDR2 SVGAGI (reference sequence). CDR3 sequence (DNA): TGTGCCAGCAGTTACACGGAGTCAGATACGCAGTATTTT. Translating it yields CASSYTESDTQYF.

This clonotype has more than one count but fewer than ten. The J gene is TRBJ2-1, the V gene TRBV29-1; 7 bases align to TRBD2. In germline, CDR1 is SQVTM, CDR2 ANQGSEA. The CDR3 consists of 13 residues. The chain's CDR3 is CSDGGSYYNEQFF. The CDR3 DNA sequence: TGCAGTGACGGCGGGAGTTACTACAATGAGCAGTTCTTC.

This clonotype was picked up many times. The chain joins TRBV13 to TRBJ2-7, with no clear D. CDR1 and CDR2 (germline): PRHDT, FYEKMQ (reference sequence). V lost 2 bases, J lost 2 bases, and 10 bases lay in between. The CDR3 has 14 residues. DNA for the CDR3: TGTGCCAGCAGCTTAAGCAGAACAACCTACGAGCAGTACTTC. It codes for CASSLSRTTYEQYF.

This clonotype has ten or more counts. The CDR3 region is CASSPTLSGGSTDTQYF. The CDR3, as DNA: TGCGCCAGCAGTCCTACCCTCAGCGGGGGGAGCACAGATACGCAGTATTTT. This chain uses TRBV10-2 with TRBJ2-3; 9 bases match TRBD2. The CDR3 is 17 residues long. Germline loops: CDR1 WSHSY, CDR2 SAAADI. The V gene end was trimmed by 5 bases and the J gene end by 0 bases; junction bases not matched to a gene: 9.

This clonotype has ten or more counts. The chain carries TRBV29-1 and TRBJ2-2; a possible D gene is TRBD2 (5 bases). The length of the CDR3 is 13 residues. Germline V gene lookup returns CDR1 SQVTM and CDR2 ANQGSEA. V lost 7 bases and J 7 bases, leaving 16 bases between the germline ends. CDR3 nucleotide sequence: TGCAGCGGGTTACTAGGTCTCAGCGGGGAGCTGTTTTTT. It specifies CSGLLGLSGELFF.

This clonotype showed up many times. Mismatch with germline at one junction end may stem from a read error. The chain combines TRBV7-7 with TRBJ2-3; D is perhaps TRBD2 (6 bases). The CDR3 spans 13 residues. Germline CDR1 SSHAT, CDR2 FNYEAQ (reference sequence). The CDR3 DNA sequence: TGTGCTAGCAGCTGGGGGGACACAGATACGCAGTATTTT. Residues: CASSWGDTDTQYF. Using reference TRBV7-7 and TRBJ2-3 for the parts outside the CDR3, the full variable domain is GAGVSQSPRYKVTKRGQDVTLRCDPISSHATLYWYQQALGQGPEFLTYFNYEAQPDKSGLPSDRFSAERPEGSISTLTIQRTEQRDSAMYRCASSWGDTDTQYFGPGTRLTVL.

As for this clonotype: A much larger clone differs by one base, so this may be a read error. V is TRBV7-2 and J is TRBJ2-5, with 8 bases fitting TRBD1. The CDR3 runs to 14 residues. From germline, CDR1 is SGHTA and CDR2 FQGNSA. V trimming: 5 bases; J trimming: 3 bases; junction bases outside the gene matches: 5. CDR3 nucleotides: TGTGCCAGCAGCGTGGGGACAGGAGAAGAGACCCAGTACTTC. It encodes CASSVGTGEETQYF.

This clonotype was seen a few times. This chain joins TRBV11-2 and TRBJ2-5; 11 nucleotides line up with TRBD2. This CDR3 contains 18 residues. The V segment lost 2 bases and the J segment 2 bases; nucleotides outside the gene matches: 10. Looked up from germline, CDR1 is SGHAT and CDR2 is FQNNGV. The CDR3 DNA is TGTGCCAGCAGCTTACGAATAGGACTAGCGGGCGGGCAAGAGACCCAGTACTTC. It codes for CASSLRIGLAGGQETQYF.

There are many counts of this clonotype. The gene calls are TRBV6-5 and TRBJ2-5; a possible D gene is TRBD2 (5 bases). The CDR3 covers 18 residues. The germline V and J ends were trimmed by 0 bases and 4 bases, with 21 bases remaining between them. Germline V CDR1 and CDR2: MNHEY, SVGAGI. CDR3 in amino acids: CASSYSRVPTTSGETQYF. CDR3 sequence (DNA): TGTGCCAGCAGTTACTCGAGGGTGCCGACCACCTCGGGAGAGACCCAGTACTTC.

This clonotype was seen ten or more times. The chain combines TRBV11-2 with TRBJ2-1; 13 positions agree with TRBD2. Germline V gene sequence: CDR1 SGHAT, CDR2 FQNNGV. V shed 5 bases, J shed 8 bases, and the junction held 6 bases outside the gene matches. The CDR3 has 15 amino acids. CDR3 bases: TGTGCCAGCAGCCCAGGGACTAGCGGGAAGGATGAGCAGTTCTTC. It encodes CASSPGTSGKDEQFF.